The rows below give T cell receptor beta chains drawn from one sample of a study of beta chain features in type 1 diabetes. Profiled with immunoSEQ multiplex PCR; TCRdb holds only in-frame clones, not every one. The sample includes around 180,000 clones, about 7.9% of them seen just once. Input material: central memory CD4+ T cells from blood. Receptors originate from a young man with type 1 diabetes. CDR3s include the opening cysteine and the closing phenylalanine or tryptophan. A D gene is named only where the DNA matches it firmly. A row's size may be missing; if present it is once, few, many or a size class.

CDR3nt,CDR3aa,j_gene,d_gene,v_gene,abundance
TGCAGCGTTGTTGGGACTAGCGGCCTCTACGAGCAGTACTTC,CSVVGTSGLYEQYF,TRBJ2-7,TRBD2,TRBV29-1,.
TGTGCCAGCTGGGGGGGCTCGGGCACTGAAGCTTTCTTT,CASWGGSGTEAFF,TRBJ1-1,.,TRBV25-1,few
TGTGCCAGCAGTTCGCCGGGAAAAGAGACCCAGTACTTC,CASSSPGKETQYF,TRBJ2-5,.,TRBV6-5,.
TGTGCCAGCAGACCTGAGGGACAGGGCGGGGACGAGCAGTACTTC,CASRPEGQGGDEQYF,TRBJ2-7,TRBD1,TRBV27,.
TGCGCCAGCAGCTTCTCCGGGACAGCCGCGAACACCGGGGAGCTGTTTTTT,CASSFSGTAANTGELFF,TRBJ2-2,TRBD1,TRBV5-1,few
TGCGCCAGCAGCTTCGACGGGGTCGATTCACCCCTCCACTTT,CASSFDGVDSPLHF,TRBJ1-6,.,TRBV5-1,few
TGTGCCAGCAGTAACAGGGCAAAAGGCTACACCTTC,CASSNRAKGYTF,TRBJ1-2,.,TRBV2,.
TGTGCCAGCAGCTTAAGTAGCTACGAGCAGTACTTC,CASSLSSYEQYF,TRBJ2-7,.,TRBV7-2,.
TGTGCCAGCAGCTTACCTAGCAGGACCTACTATGGCTACACCTTC,CASSLPSRTYYGYTF,TRBJ1-2,.,TRBV7-9,.
TGTGCCAGCAGTGGGGCAGGGGATAGTACAGATACGCAGTATTTT,CASSGAGDSTDTQYF,TRBJ2-3,.,TRBV28,.
TGTGCCAGCGGCCGGTCAGCGGAAGAAAAACTGTTTTTT,CASGRSAEEKLFF,TRBJ1-4,.,TRBV28,few
TGTGCCAGCAGCGGCGCCGGGACTAGTGGCTACGAGCAGTACTTC,CASSGAGTSGYEQYF,TRBJ2-7,TRBD2,TRBV7-2,few
TGCGCCACAGGACAGCTAAACACTGAAGCTTTCTTT,CATGQLNTEAFF,TRBJ1-1,.,TRBV10-2,.
TGTGCCAGCAGCCGAAACGTTCGGGGAGAGCTGTTTTTT,CASSRNVRGELFF,TRBJ2-2,.,TRBV7-9,few
TGTGCCTGGGAAAAGACAGGGGGCAATGAGCAGTTCTTC,CAWEKTGGNEQFF,TRBJ2-1,TRBD1,TRBV30,few
TGTGCCAGCAGCTTATCCCCCGGGACACCTCGCGAGCAGTTCTTC,CASSLSPGTPREQFF,TRBJ2-1,.,TRBV11-2,few
TGTGCCAGCAGCCCCGGTTTGGGGGGGCTCTCCTACGAGCAGTACTTC,CASSPGLGGLSYEQYF,TRBJ2-7,.,TRBV7-8,.
TGTGCCAGCAGTTCGACAGGGGCGGGGGGCTACACCTTC,CASSSTGAGGYTF,TRBJ1-2,TRBD1,TRBV6-6,few
TGCGCCAGCAGCCTGGGACAGTCCTACAATGAGCAGTTCTTC,CASSLGQSYNEQFF,TRBJ2-1,TRBD1,TRBV5-1,few
TGTGCCTGGAAAAGCCGATCGGTCAGGGGCCAAGCTTTCTTT,CAWKSRSVRGQAFF,TRBJ1-1,.,TRBV30,few